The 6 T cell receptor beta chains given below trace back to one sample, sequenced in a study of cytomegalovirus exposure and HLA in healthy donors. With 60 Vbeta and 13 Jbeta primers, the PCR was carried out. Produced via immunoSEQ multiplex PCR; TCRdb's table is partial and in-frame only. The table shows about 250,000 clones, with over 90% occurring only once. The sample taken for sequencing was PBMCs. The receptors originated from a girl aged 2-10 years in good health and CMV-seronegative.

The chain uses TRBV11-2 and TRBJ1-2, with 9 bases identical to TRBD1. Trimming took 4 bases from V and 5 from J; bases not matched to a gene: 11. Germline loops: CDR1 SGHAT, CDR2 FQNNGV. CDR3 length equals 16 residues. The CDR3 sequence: CASSSFPGQGEYGYTF. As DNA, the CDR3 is TGTGCCAGCAGCTCCTTCCCGGGACAGGGAGAGTATGGCTACACCTTC.

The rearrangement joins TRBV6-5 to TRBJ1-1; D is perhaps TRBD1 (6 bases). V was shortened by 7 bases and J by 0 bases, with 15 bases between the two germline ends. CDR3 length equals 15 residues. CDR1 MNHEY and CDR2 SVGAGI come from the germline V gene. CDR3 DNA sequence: TGTGCCAGCACCCGAGAGTGGGGGCTGAACACTGAAGCTTTCTTT. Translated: CASTREWGLNTEAFF.

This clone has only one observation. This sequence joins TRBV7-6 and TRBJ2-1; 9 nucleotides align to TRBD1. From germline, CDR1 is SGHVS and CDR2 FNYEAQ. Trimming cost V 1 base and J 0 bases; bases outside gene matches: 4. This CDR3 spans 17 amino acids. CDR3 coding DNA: TGTGCCAGCAGCTTAGGGGGACAGGGAAGCTCCTACAATGAGCAGTTCTTC. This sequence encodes CASSLGGQGSSYNEQFF.

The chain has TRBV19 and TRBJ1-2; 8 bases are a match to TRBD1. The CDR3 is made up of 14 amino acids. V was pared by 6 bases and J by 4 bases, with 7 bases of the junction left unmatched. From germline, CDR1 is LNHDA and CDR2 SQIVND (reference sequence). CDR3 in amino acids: CASRTGTGVYGYTF. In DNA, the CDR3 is TGTGCCAGTAGGACCGGGACAGGTGTCTATGGCTACACCTTC.

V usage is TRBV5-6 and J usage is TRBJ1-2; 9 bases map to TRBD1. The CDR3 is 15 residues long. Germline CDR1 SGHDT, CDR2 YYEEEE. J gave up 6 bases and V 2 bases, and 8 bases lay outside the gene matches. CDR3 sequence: CASSFRDRALNGYTF. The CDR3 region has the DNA TGTGCCAGCAGCTTCCGGGACAGGGCCCTTAATGGCTACACCTTC.

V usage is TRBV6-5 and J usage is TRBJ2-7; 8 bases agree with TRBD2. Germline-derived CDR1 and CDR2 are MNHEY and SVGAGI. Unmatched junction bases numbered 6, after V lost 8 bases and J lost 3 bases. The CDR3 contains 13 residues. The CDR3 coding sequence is TGTGCCAGCTCTAGGGCGGGGGGCTACGAGCAGTACTTC. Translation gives CASSRAGGYEQYF.